This T cell receptor (beta chain) was identified during a study of shared clonotypes between healthy human individuals. Across the whole study: The study drew on two women and a few men aged 18 to 49 as donors. Notes on the study in general: Having only a few donors restricted how much genetic and exposure-history diversity was captured.

The authors ran the assay at deep level. About 28,000 T cell genomes (about 0.3 ug DNA) went into each PBMC replicate. Some clones are missing from TCRdb's copy, which holds only in-frame ones; the method was immunoSEQ multiplex PCR. The data show about half a million clones, approximately 81% seen once. Germline values: CDR1 GTSNPN, CDR2 SVGIG (reference sequence). CDR3 length equals 13 residues. V gave up 2 bases and J gave up 8 bases, with 13 bases separating them. Concerning this clone: No antigen is known for it.

The V call is TRBV30, the J call TRBJ1-3, with D uncertain. The TCR originated in a middle-aged woman in good health. Some clones in this sample may be carry-over from other donors' samples. Sequenced input: PBMCs. In DNA, the CDR3 is TGTGCCTGGAGTCCGAGAAGGGAGGACACCATATATTTT. This translates into CAWSPRREDTIYF.